The clone carrying this T cell receptor (beta chain) has just a few counts. These data come from a study of patients and donors after allogeneic stem cell transplantation. TCRdb passed the RT-PCR reads through MiXCR, listing each CDR3 protein once. Among hundreds of thousands of distinct CDR3 sequences listed, 16% were seen once. The sample consisted of blood, either unsorted or a sorted T cell fraction (not recorded which). The TCR originated in a human donor who was either an allogeneic HSCT recipient or a stem cell or donor lymphocyte infusion donor (not recorded which). It is not recorded whose cells these are; they may come from a transplant donor.

CDR3 bases: TGTGCCAGCAGTTTACAGGGGGTAGGGGCTTTCTTT. This gives the protein CASSLQGVGAFF. The gene calls are TRBV28 and TRBJ1-1; 7 nucleotides align to TRBD1. The CDR3 has 12 amino acids. V shed 2 bases and J 11 bases; nucleotides not matched to a gene: 5. The germline CDR1 and CDR2 sequences are MDHEN and SYDVKM.